The rows below give T cell receptor beta chains drawn from one sample of a study of shared clonotypes between healthy human individuals. Sequenced by immunoSEQ multiplex PCR; TCRdb stores in-frame clones only, minus some. Of approximately 1,500,000 clones listed, roughly 96% are singletons. The source material was naive CD4+ T cells sorted from blood. The receptors were gathered from a man between 25 and 39 years old in good health. The CDR3 runs from the conserved cysteine through the conserved F or W. D genes are given only for firm matches. Clone size is given for some rows only: seen once, a few or many times, or a class if the clone is expanded.

TRBV28,-,TRBJ2-7,once,TGTGCCAGCAGCCTCTTCCCCCCCGAGCAGTACTTC,CASSLFPPEQYF
TRBV9,-,TRBJ1-2,-,TGTGCCAGCACAAACGTCTGGGGCTACACCTTC,CASTNVWGYTF
TRBV6-5,-,TRBJ2-2,-,TGTGCCAGCAGGGCAGCGGAGCCCATGAGGGGGGAGCTGTTTTTT,CASRAAEPMRGELFF
TRBV29-1,-,TRBJ2-5,-,TGCAGCGTTGACAGGGGAAAGACCCAGTACTTC,CSVDRGKTQYF
TRBV5-4,-,TRBJ1-1,-,TGTGCCAGCGGAATCGAGGCCATGAACACTGAAGCTTTCTTT,CASGIEAMNTEAFF
TRBV19,-,TRBJ2-7,-,TGTGCCAGTAGTTTGTCTCAGGGTGGCGAGCAGTACTTC,CASSLSQGGEQYF
TRBV5-4,TRBD1,TRBJ2-7,once,TGTGCCAGCAGCTTAGCAGGGGGCCTCTACGAGCAGCACTTC,CASSLAGGLYEQHF
TRBV30,-,TRBJ2-7,once,TGTGCCTGGAGTGTTAAAGGTGGATTGGGCGAGCAGTACTTC,CAWSVKGGLGEQYF
TRBV28,-,TRBJ2-7,-,TGTGCCAGCAGTCAAATCCGCCTCTACGAGCAGTACTTC,CASSQIRLYEQYF
TRBV19,TRBD1,TRBJ1-2,-,TGTGCCAGTAGTATAGGGGACAGACGAAACTATGGCTACACCTTC,CASSIGDRRNYGYTF
TRBV11-3,TRBD1,TRBJ2-7,-,TGTGCCAGCAGCTTAGCCGGGACAGGGAACTACGAGCAGTACTTC,CASSLAGTGNYEQYF
TRBV6-5,-,TRBJ1-1,once,TGTGCCAGCGCGATGGGTCCGAGAGCTTTCTTT,CASAMGPRAFF
TRBV5-1,-,TRBJ2-3,once,TGCGCCAGCAGCCGCCCCGGGACCCTCACAGATACGCAGTATTTT,CASSRPGTLTDTQYF
TRBV11-1,TRBD2,TRBJ2-7,-,TGTGCCAGCAGCTTATGCCCACCAGCGGGAGGGCGGAAAAAAGAGCAGTACTTC,CASSLCPPAGGRKKEQYF
TRBV18,-,TRBJ1-2,once,TGTGCCAGCTCACCGACAGGTATTCCTTTCGGCTACACCTTC,CASSPTGIPFGYTF
TRBV5-1,-,TRBJ2-3,-,TGCGCCAGCAGCTTGGGGGACTGGGGAGACACAGATACGCAGTATTTT,CASSLGDWGDTDTQYF
TRBV5-1,-,TRBJ2-3,-,TGCGCCAGCAGCACCCACCCAGTAGGGGAGGATACGCAGTATTTT,CASSTHPVGEDTQYF
TRBV5-1,-,TRBJ2-1,-,TGCGCCAGCAGCTTGGATCCGCAGGGAGTCACCTACAATGAGCAGTTCTTC,CASSLDPQGVTYNEQFF
TRBV10-2,-,TRBJ1-1,-,TGCGCCAGCAGTGAAGGCCGAGAGAACACTGAAGCTTTCTTT,CASSEGRENTEAFF
TRBV7-9,-,TRBJ1-3,-,TGTGCCAGCAGCCCCGCAGGCTCTGGAAACACCATATATTTT,CASSPAGSGNTIYF
TRBV30,-,TRBJ1-4,-,TGTGCCGAGAGGGGGGACCATAATGAAAAACTGTTTTTT,CAERGDHNEKLFF
TRBV4-1,-,TRBJ2-1,-,TGCGCCAGCAGCCAAGATGGGAAGCGGGTCCCCTCTGGGTACAATGAGCAGTTCTTC,CASSQDGKRVPSGYNEQFF
TRBV25-1,-,TRBJ2-1,-,TGTGCCAGCAGTGGTACAGGCTACAATGAGCAGTTCTTC,CASSGTGYNEQFF
TRBV25-1,TRBD1,TRBJ2-7,-,TGTGCCAGCAGGGACAGGGGCCACGAGCAGTACTTC,CASRDRGHEQYF
TRBV6-1,-,TRBJ2-7,-,TGTGCCGGGTCCCTACAAACGGGGGAATACGAGCAGTACTTC,CAGSLQTGEYEQYF
TRBV18,TRBD1,TRBJ1-5,-,TGTGCCAGCTCCCCCGGGACAGGTAGCAATCAGCCCCAGCATTTT,CASSPGTGSNQPQHF
TRBV7-9,TRBD1,TRBJ1-2,-,TGTGCCAGCAGCCCCGGGACAGGGGAAGCGCGTATTGGCTACACCTTC,CASSPGTGEARIGYTF
TRBV9,-,TRBJ2-7,-,TGTGCCAGCAGCTTGGGCTTTGGACTATCCCACGAGCAGTACTTC,CASSLGFGLSHEQYF
TRBV15,-,TRBJ2-5,-,TGTGCCACCAGCAGGCCGTATTCCGCTGTGATCCAAGAGACCCAGTACTTC,CATSRPYSAVIQETQYF
TRBV7-6,TRBD2,TRBJ2-5,-,TGTGCCAGCAGCTTAGTAGCGGGAGAAGATGAGACCCAGTACTTC,CASSLVAGEDETQYF
TRBV6-5,-,TRBJ1-2,-,TGTGCCAGCAGTAGACAGAAGGCCTATGGCTACACCTTC,CASSRQKAYGYTF
TRBV27,TRBD2,TRBJ2-1,-,TGTGCCAGCAGTATATATAGGGGTCAAGCGGGAGGTCTTGCTAATGAGCAGTTCTTC,CASSIYRGQAGGLANEQFF
TRBV19,TRBD1,TRBJ1-2,-,TGTGCCAGTAGTATAAGACAGGGTCGCTATGGCTACACCTTC,CASSIRQGRYGYTF
TRBV28,-,TRBJ2-7,-,TGTGCCAGCAGCTCCTCTGCTTACAGCTCCTACGAGCAGTACTTC,CASSSSAYSSYEQYF
TRBV9,-,TRBJ2-3,once,TGTGCCAGCAGCGTCCGGGACTCCGCCAGCACAGATACGCAGTATTTT,CASSVRDSASTDTQYF
TRBV7-3,TRBD2,TRBJ2-1,-,TGTGCCAGCAGCCTAACACTAGCGGGAGCATCTGAGCAGTTCTTC,CASSLTLAGASEQFF
TRBV13,-,TRBJ1-1,-,TGTGCCAGCAGCTGGGACACGGTGAACACTGAAGCTTTCTTT,CASSWDTVNTEAFF
TRBV5-1,-,TRBJ2-1,-,TGCGCCAGCAGCTCCTTTGGGCCAGGGTCGGTAAATGAGCAGTTCTTC,CASSSFGPGSVNEQFF
TRBV4-1,-,TRBJ2-7,-,TGCGCCTGTGAGCTTGAGCGGAGCTGGGAGCAGTACTTC,CACELERSWEQYF
TRBV18,-,TRBJ1-1,once,TGTGCCAGCTCACCATACAGGACGAACACTGAAGCTTTCTTT,CASSPYRTNTEAFF
TRBV28,TRBD1,TRBJ2-7,-,TGTGCCAGCGATCGGGGACAGAGCTATACCTACGAGCAGTACTTC,CASDRGQSYTYEQYF
TRBV5-1,-,TRBJ2-7,-,TGCGCCAGCAGCTTGTCTGGGACCTACGAGCAGTACTTC,CASSLSGTYEQYF
TRBV7-2,-,TRBJ2-3,-,TGTGCCAGCAGCTGGGGAACCCCTAGCACAGATACGCAGTATTTT,CASSWGTPSTDTQYF
TRBV28,TRBD1,TRBJ1-5,once,TGTGCCGTACAGGGGACTAGCGATCAGCCCCAGCATTTT,CAVQGTSDQPQHF
TRBV11-3,-,TRBJ2-1,-,TGTGCCAGCAGCTTAGGACCCTGGGTTGAGCAGTTCTTC,CASSLGPWVEQFF
TRBV12-1,-,TRBJ2-1,-,TGTGCCAGCAGCTTTGCGCAGGGGCCACCGGATCGGGAGCAGTTCTTC,CASSFAQGPPDREQFF
TRBV9,TRBD2,TRBJ2-3,-,TGTGCCAGCAGCCCCCTGGGGGGGACTACAGATACGCAGTATTTT,CASSPLGGTTDTQYF
TRBV5-4,-,TRBJ2-3,-,TGTGCCAGTACAAAAAGGGACACAGATACGCAGTATTTT,CASTKRDTDTQYF
TRBV28,-,TRBJ1-2,-,TGTGCCAACTCGGGACCTCCGGGCTATGGCTACACCTTC,CANSGPPGYGYTF
TRBV7-9,TRBD2,TRBJ2-3,-,TGTGCCTTTCGAAGCGGGGGTGCGCTAGATACGCAGTATTTT,CAFRSGGALDTQYF
TRBV7-8,TRBD2,TRBJ2-1,-,TGTGCCAGCAGCTTATCCCTAGCGGACTACAATGAGCAGTTCTTC,CASSLSLADYNEQFF
TRBV2,TRBD1,TRBJ2-5,-,TGTGCCAGCAGCCACAGGACAGGGGGGACCCTTCCCCAGTACTTC,CASSHRTGGTLPQYF
TRBV5-4,TRBD2,TRBJ2-7,-,TGTGCCAGCAGGGCCGGGACTAGCGGTACCTACGAGCAGTACTTC,CASRAGTSGTYEQYF
TRBV5-1,TRBD1,TRBJ2-4,-,TGCGCCAGCAGCTTGGGACAGGGGAGCATTCAGTACTTC,CASSLGQGSIQYF
TRBV9,TRBD2,TRBJ2-1,-,TGTGCCAGCAGCGGACTAGCGTGGGATGAGCAGTTCTTC,CASSGLAWDEQFF
TRBV7-9,TRBD2,TRBJ2-1,once,TGTGCCAGCAGCCACGGGACTAGCGGGAGAGGGGGCTCCTACAATGAGCAGTTCTTC,CASSHGTSGRGGSYNEQFF
TRBV4-1,-,TRBJ1-4,-,TGCGCCAGCAGCCGACGGAAAGATCAGGGTGACGAAAAACTGTTTTTT,CASSRRKDQGDEKLFF
TRBV9,TRBD2,TRBJ2-1,-,TGTGCCAGCAGCGTAGTCGGGGGAGGGGACTACAATGAGCAGTTCTTC,CASSVVGGGDYNEQFF
TRBV29-1,-,TRBJ1-1,few,TGCAGCGTTCGTCCGGTCATGAACACTGAAGCTTTCTTT,CSVRPVMNTEAFF